This entry is about one TCR beta chain. Trimming pared 1 base from V and 2 bases from J, leaving 13 bases between. The length of the CDR3 is 16 residues. CDR1 is SGHDN and CDR2 is FVKESK in the germline V gene. In the original workflow: It was from reference gene primer amplification that nucleated cell counts were estimated. Measured with immunoSEQ multiplex PCR; TCRdb has only the in-frame clones, and not every one. From that table come the V and J calls and clone size; the DNA was used to work out D and trimming. This sample has roughly 430,000 clones; roughly 86% occur once, and the top ten carry 2% to 2.5%. The sample comes from a study of blood T cell repertoires in COVID-19. Study context: Donors in the United States, Italy and Spain gave samples during acute or convalescent COVID-19. The cDNA or gDNA used as material had been derived from T cells, B-cell-depleted T cells, or PBMCs.

Each participant's cohort was designated according to participant-reported clinical history. This chain links TRBV14 with TRBJ2-3; maybe TRBD2 (5 bases). The sequenced material came from PBMCs or T cells enriched from blood (not recorded which). The clonotype originates from a woman aged 40 to 50 with acute COVID-19. The CDR3 DNA is TGTGCCAGCAGCCAAGGTATTCAGCGGTTCACAGATACGCAGTATTTT. Translating it yields CASSQGIQRFTDTQYF.